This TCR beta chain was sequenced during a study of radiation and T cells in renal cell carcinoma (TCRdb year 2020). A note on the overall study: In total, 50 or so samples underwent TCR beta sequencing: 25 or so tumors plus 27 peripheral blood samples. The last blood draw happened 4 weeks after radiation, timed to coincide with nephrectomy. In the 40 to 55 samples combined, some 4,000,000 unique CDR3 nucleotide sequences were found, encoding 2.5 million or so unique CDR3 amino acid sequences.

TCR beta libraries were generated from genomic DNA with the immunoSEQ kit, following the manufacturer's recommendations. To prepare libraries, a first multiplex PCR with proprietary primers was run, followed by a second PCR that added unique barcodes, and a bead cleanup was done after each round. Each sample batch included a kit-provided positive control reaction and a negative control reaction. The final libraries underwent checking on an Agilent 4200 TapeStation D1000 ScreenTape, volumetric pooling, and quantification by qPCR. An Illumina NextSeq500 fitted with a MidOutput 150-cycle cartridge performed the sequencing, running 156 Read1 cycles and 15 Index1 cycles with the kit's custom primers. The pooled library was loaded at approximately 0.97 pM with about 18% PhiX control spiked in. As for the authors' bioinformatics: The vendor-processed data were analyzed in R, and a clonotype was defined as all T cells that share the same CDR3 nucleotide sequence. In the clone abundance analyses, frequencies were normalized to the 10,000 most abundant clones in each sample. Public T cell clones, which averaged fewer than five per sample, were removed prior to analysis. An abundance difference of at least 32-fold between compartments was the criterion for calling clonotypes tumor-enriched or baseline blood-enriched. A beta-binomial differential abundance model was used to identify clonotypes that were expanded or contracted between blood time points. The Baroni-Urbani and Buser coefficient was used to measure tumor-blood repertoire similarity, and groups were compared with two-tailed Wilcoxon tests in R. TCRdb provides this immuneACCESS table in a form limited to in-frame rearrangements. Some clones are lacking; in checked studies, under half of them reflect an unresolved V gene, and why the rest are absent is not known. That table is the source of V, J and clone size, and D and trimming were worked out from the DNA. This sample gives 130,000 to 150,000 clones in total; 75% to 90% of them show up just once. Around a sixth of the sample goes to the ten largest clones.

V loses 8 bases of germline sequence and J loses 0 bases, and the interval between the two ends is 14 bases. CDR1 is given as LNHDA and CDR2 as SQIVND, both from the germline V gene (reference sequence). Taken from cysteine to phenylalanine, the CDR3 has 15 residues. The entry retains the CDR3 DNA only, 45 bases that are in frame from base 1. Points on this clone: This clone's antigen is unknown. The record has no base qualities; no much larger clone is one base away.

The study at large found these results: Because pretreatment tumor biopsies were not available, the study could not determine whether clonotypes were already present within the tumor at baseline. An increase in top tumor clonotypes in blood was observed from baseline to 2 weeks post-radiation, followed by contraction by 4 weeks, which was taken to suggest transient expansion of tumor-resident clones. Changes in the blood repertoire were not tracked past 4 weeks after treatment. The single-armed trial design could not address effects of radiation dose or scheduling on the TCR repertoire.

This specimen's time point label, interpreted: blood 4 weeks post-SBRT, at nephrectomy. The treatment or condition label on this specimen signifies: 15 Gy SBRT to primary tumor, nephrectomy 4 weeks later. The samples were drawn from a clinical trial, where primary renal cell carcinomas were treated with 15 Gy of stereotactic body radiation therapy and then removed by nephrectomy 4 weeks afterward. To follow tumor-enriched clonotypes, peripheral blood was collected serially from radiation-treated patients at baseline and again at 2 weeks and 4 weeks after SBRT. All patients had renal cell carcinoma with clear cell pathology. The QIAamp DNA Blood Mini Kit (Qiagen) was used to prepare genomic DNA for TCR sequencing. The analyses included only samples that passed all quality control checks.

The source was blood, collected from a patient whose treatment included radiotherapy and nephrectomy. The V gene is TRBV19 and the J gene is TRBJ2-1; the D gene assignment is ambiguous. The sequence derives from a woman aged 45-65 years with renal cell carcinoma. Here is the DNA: TGTGCCAGTGGAGTATCGGGCAGCTCCTACAATGAGCAGTTCTTC. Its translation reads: CASGVSGSSYNEQFF. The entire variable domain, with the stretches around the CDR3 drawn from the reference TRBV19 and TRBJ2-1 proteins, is DGGITQSPKYLFRKEGQNVTLSCEQNLNHDAMYWYRQDPGQGLRLIYYSQIVNDFQKGDIAEGYSVSREKKESFPLTVTSAQKNPTAFYLCASGVSGSSYNEQFFGPGTRLTVL.